The rows below give T cell receptor beta chains drawn from one sample of a study of blood T cell repertoires in COVID-19. TCRdb keeps only in-frame clones here, not all; method: immunoSEQ multiplex PCR. The table has 45,000 to 70,000 clones, about 81% seen once. Specimen: peripheral blood. The receptors stem from a woman in her sixties or seventies with acute or convalescent COVID-19. Each CDR3 is given with its conserved first and last residue.

v_gene	j_gene	CDR3aa
TRBV11-1	TRBJ2-7	CASSLAGTLGYEQYF
TRBV3-1/TRBV3-2	TRBJ1-1	CASSQEPGQKAFF
TRBV19	TRBJ1-5	CASSWGQGNQPQHF
TRBV10-3	TRBJ2-1	CAISDSRDRGTNEQFF
TRBV3-1/TRBV3-2	TRBJ1-2	CASSQQPGQGASGYTF
TRBV6-1	TRBJ1-5	CASSDGERNQPQHF
TRBV27	TRBJ2-7	CASSLAGQGLEQYF
TRBV27	TRBJ1-2	CASSLLEGRTGYTF
TRBV5-1	TRBJ1-5	CASRTGDNQPQHF
TRBV9	TRBJ1-1	CASTLVDRGDTEAFF
TRBV3-1/TRBV3-2	TRBJ1-2	CASSQARPGQSSYTF
TRBV5-1	TRBJ2-7	CASSAMAGGAYEQYF
TRBV9	TRBJ2-2	CASSVAASGGAAGELFF
TRBV5-1	TRBJ1-3	CASSLARVSGNTIYF
TRBV3-1/TRBV3-2	TRBJ2-7	CASSQDNRVEQYF
TRBV7-6	TRBJ2-7	CASSPETGLYEQYF
TRBV7-9	TRBJ1-2	CASSRRDSFYGYTF
TRBV5-1	TRBJ1-1	CASSWGPGTEAFF
TRBV9	TRBJ2-1	CASSAGQEINEQFF
TRBV18	TRBJ1-2	CASSTDRGPYGYTF